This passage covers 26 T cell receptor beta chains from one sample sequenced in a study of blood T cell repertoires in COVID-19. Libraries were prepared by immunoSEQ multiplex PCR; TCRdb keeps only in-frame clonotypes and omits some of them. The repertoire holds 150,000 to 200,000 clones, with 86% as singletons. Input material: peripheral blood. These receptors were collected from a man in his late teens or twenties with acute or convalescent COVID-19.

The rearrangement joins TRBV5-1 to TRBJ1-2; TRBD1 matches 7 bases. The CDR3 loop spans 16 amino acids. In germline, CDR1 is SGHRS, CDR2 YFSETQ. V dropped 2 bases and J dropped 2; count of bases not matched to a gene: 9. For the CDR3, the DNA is TGCGCCAGCAGCTTTTTGACAGGGCGGGCGAACTATGGCTACACCTTC. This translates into CASSFLTGRANYGYTF.

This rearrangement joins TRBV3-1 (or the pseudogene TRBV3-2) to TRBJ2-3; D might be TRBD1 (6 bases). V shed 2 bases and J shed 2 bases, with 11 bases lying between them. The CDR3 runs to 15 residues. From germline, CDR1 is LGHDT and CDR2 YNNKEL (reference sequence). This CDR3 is CASSQTGHFTDTQYF. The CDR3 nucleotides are TGTGCCAGCAGCCAAACGGGACATTTCACAGATACGCAGTATTTT.

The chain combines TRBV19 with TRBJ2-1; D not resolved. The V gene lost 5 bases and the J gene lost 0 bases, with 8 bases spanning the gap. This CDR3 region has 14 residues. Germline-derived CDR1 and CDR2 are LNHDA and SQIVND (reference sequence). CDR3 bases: TGTGCCAGTAGTCCACAGAGCTCCTACAATGAGCAGTTCTTC. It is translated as CASSPQSSYNEQFF.

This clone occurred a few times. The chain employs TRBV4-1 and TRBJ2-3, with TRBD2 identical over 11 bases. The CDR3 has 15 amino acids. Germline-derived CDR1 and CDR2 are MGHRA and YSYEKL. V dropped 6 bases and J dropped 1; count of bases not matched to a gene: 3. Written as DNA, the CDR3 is TGCGCCAGCAGTCCGACTAGCGGGGGCACAGATACGCAGTATTTT. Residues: CASSPTSGGTDTQYF.

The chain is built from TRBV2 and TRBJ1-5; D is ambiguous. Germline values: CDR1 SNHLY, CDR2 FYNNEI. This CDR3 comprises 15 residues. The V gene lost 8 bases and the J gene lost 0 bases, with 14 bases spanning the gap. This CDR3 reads CASEEYSYSNQPQHF. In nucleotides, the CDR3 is TGTGCCAGCGAGGAATATAGTTATAGCAATCAGCCCCAGCATTTT.

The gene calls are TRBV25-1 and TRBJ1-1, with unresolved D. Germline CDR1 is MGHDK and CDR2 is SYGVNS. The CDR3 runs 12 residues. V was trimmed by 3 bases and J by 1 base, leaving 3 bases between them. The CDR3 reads CASSDRNTEAFF. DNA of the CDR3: TGTGCCAGCAGTGACAGGAACACTGAAGCTTTCTTT.

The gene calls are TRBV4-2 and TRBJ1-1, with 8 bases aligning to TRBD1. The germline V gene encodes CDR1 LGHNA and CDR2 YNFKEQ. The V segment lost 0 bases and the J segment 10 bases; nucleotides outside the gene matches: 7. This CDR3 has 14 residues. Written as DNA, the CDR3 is TGTGCCAGCAGCCAAGATGTACAGGGGGAGGGAGCTTTCTTT. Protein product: CASSQDVQGEGAFF.

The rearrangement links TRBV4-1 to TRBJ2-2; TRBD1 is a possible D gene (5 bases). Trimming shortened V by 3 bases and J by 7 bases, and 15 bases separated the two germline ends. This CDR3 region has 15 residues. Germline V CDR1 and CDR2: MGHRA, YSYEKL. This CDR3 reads CASSQGQQLYGELFF. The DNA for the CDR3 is TGCGCCAGCAGCCAGGGGCAGCAATTATACGGGGAGCTGTTTTTT.

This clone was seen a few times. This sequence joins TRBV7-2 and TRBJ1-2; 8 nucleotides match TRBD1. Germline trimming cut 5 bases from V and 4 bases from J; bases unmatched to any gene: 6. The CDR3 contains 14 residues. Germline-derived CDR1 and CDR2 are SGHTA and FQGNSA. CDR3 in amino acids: CASSHYDRGYGYTF. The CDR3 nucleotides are TGTGCCAGCAGCCATTATGACAGGGGCTATGGCTACACCTTC.

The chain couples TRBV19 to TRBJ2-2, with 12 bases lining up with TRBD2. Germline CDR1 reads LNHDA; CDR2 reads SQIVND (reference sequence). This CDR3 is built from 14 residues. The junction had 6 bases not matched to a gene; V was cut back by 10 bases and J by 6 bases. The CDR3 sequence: CATHRTSGAGELFF. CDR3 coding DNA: TGTGCCACCCATAGGACTAGCGGGGCCGGGGAGCTGTTTTTT.

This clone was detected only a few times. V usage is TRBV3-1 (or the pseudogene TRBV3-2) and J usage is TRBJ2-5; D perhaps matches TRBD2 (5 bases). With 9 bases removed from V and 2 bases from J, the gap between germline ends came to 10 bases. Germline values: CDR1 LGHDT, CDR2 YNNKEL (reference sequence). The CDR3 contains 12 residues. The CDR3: CASQRRQETQYF. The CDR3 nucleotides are TGTGCCAGTCAACGGAGGCAAGAGACCCAGTACTTC.

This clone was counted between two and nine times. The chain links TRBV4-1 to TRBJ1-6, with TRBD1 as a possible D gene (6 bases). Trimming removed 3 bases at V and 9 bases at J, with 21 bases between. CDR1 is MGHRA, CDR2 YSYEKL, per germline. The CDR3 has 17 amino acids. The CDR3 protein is CASSHPTGWTTSSPLHF. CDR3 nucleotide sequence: TGCGCCAGCAGCCACCCTACAGGGTGGACAACTAGTTCACCCCTCCACTTT.

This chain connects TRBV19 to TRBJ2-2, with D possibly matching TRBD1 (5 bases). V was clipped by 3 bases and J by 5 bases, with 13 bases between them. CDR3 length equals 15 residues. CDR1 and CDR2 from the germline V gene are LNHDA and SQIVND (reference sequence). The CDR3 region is CASSMGQSVTGELFF. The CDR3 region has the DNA TGTGCCAGTAGTATGGGGCAATCCGTAACCGGGGAGCTGTTTTTT.

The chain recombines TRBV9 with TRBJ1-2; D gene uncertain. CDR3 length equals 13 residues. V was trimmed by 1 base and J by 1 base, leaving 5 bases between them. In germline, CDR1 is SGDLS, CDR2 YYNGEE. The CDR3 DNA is TGTGCCAGCAGCGTACGGAGTAACTATGGCTACACCTTC. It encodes CASSVRSNYGYTF.

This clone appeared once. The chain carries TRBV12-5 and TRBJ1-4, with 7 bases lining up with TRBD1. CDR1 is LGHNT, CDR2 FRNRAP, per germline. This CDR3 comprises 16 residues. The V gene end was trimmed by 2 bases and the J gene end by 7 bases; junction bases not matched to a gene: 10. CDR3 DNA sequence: TGTGCTAGTGGTTTGTATGGTAGACAGGGCGGTGAAAAACTGTTTTTT. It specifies CASGLYGRQGGEKLFF.

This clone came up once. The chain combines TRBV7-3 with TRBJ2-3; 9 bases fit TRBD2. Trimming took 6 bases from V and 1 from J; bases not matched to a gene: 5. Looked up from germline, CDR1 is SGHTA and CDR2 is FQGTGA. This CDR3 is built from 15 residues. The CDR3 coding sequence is TGTGCCAGCAGTCGCGGGGGGGCCGGCACAGATACGCAGTATTTT. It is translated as CASSRGGAGTDTQYF.

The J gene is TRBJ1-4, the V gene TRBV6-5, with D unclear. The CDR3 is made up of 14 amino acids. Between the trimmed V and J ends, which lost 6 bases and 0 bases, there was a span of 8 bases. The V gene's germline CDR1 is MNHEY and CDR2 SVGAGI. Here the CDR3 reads CASSRGATNEKLFF. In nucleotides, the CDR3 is TGTGCCAGCAGCCGCGGAGCAACTAATGAAAAACTGTTTTTT.

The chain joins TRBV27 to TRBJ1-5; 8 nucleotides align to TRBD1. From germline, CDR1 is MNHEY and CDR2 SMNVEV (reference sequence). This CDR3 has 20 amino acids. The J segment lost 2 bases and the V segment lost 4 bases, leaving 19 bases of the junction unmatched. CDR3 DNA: TGTGCCAGCAGTTCGACATACCCAGACAGGGGCCTTAGAGGCAATCAGCCCCAGCATTTT. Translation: CASSSTYPDRGLRGNQPQHF.

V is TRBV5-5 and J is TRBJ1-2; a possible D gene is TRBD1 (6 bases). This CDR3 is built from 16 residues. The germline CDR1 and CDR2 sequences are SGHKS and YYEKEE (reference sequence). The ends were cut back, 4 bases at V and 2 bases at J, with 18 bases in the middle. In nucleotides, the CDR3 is TGTGCCAGCAGCCTTAACCCCGGGACAAAAAACTATGGCTACACCTTC. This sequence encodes CASSLNPGTKNYGYTF. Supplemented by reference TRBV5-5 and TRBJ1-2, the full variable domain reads DAGVTQSPTHLIKTRGQQVTLRCSPISGHKSVSWYQQVLGQGPQFIFQYYEKEERGRGNFPDRFSARQFPNYSSELNVNALLLGDSALYLCASSLNPGTKNYGYTFGSGTRLTVV.

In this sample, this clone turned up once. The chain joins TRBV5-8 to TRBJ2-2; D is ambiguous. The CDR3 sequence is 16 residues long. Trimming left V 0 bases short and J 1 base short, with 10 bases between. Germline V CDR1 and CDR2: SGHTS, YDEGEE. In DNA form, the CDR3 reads TGTGCCAGCAGCTTGGACATACCCCTGAACACCGGGGAGCTGTTTTTT. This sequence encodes CASSLDIPLNTGELFF.

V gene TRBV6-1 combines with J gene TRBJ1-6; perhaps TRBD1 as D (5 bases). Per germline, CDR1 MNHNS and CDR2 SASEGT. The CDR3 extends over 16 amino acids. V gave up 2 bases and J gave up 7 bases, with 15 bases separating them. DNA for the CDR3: TGTGCCAGCAGTGAACTCCCGGGGGTACAGAATTCACCCCTCCACTTT. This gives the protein CASSELPGVQNSPLHF.

The CDR3, as DNA: TGTGCCAGCAGCTTGGATAGTCGTGGCTACACCTTC. Its protein is CASSLDSRGYTF. The chain has TRBV5-6 and TRBJ1-2; D not certain. Germline assignment: CDR1 SGHDT and CDR2 YYEEEE. V was cut by 0 bases and J by 7 bases, with 7 bases left in between. This CDR3 region has 12 residues.

In DNA, the CDR3 is TGCGCCAGCAGCCAAACGGGAGGAGAGACCCAGTACTTC. Protein sequence: CASSQTGGETQYF. The chain recombines TRBV4-1 with TRBJ2-5, with TRBD2 matching over 7 bases. The germline CDR1 and CDR2 sequences are MGHRA and YSYEKL. The CDR3 runs to 13 residues. V lost 2 bases, J lost 4 bases, and 1 base stayed unmatched.

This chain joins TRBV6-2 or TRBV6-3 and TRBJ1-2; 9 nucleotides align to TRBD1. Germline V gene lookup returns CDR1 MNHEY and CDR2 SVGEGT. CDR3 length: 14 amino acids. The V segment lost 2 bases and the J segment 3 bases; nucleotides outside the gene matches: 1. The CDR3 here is CASSYGTGYYGYTF. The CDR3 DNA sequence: TGTGCCAGCAGTTACGGGACAGGGTACTATGGCTACACCTTC.

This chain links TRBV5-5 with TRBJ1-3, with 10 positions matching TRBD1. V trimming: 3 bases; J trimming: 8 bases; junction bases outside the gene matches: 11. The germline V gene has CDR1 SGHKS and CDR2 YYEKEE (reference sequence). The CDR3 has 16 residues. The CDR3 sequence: CASSYHIDRGLDTIYF. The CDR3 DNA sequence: TGTGCCAGCAGCTACCACATCGACAGGGGGCTAGACACCATATATTTT.

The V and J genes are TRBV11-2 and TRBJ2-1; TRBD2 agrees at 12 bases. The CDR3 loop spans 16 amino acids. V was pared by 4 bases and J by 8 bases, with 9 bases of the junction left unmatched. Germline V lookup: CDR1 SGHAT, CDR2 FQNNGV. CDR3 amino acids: CASSSVLAGGQDEQFF. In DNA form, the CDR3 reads TGTGCCAGCAGCTCCGTCCTAGCGGGGGGGCAAGATGAGCAGTTCTTC.